The subject of this entry is one T cell receptor (beta chain). No antigen is known for it. Germline values: CDR1 SGHNT, CDR2 YYREEE (reference sequence). The CDR3 runs to 16 residues. V lost 0 bases and J lost 5, with 16 bases in between. This specimen belongs to a study of cytomegalovirus exposure and HLA in healthy donors. Looking at the study overall: One earlier analysis, a look at roughly 180 million T cells, found some 100 million unique TCR beta sequences. Whole-study findings and limits: Later on, an analysis found that several of the most significant clusters appeared to be linked to common viral pathogens, which included parvovirus B19. Most TCR sequences were seen very rarely across donors, but some public TCRs occurred in many.

PCR amplification relied on 60 Vbeta primers (plus 13 Jbeta primers). As handled by the study authors: Unique TCR beta chains totaled 80 million to 100 million in a later count, with roughly 11 million of them shared. Assay: immunoSEQ multiplex PCR; the TCRdb copy retains only in-frame clones and omits some. V, J and clone size derive from that table, while D and trimming were established from the DNA sequence. The sample holds 120,000 to 150,000 clones. The source is a young woman in good health and CMV-seronegative. Specimen: PBMCs. The chain recombines TRBV5-4 with TRBJ2-3, with D perhaps matching TRBD2 (5 bases). This CDR3 reads CASSLAGDSGIDTQYF. The DNA for the CDR3 is TGTGCCAGCAGCTTGGCCGGCGATTCGGGGATAGATACGCAGTATTTT.